This T cell receptor (beta chain) was retrieved from a study of cytomegalovirus exposure and HLA in healthy donors listed by TCRdb under 2017. Regarding the study in general: According to a later analysis, one platform produced both the roughly 130 validation repertoires and the roughly 640 repertoires of the first cohort. Besides the first cohort of roughly 640 subjects, a separate validation cohort made up of about 120 different subjects was used. The study aimed to test whether cataloging public T cell receptors could reveal signatures of past pathogen exposure. High-throughput TCR immunosequencing, statistical association of individual TCRs with disease status, and machine learning were combined to predict cytomegalovirus infection status. General study outcomes and caveats: A later analysis had no HLA typing for the validation cohort, so co-occurrence there was scored across all 130 or so repertoires. In the study, about 150 TCR beta chains were listed as associated with cytomegalovirus. Across donors, most TCR sequences were observed very rarely, whereas some public TCRs were present in many individuals. In vitro tests confirmed that a few of the cytomegalovirus-associated TCR beta chains recognize cytomegalovirus antigens. The classifier was reported to diagnose cytomegalovirus status with high specificity and sensitivity in both the original and validation cohorts. In a later analysis, TCRs clustered in the first cohort were found to also tend to co-occur in the 110 or so validation repertoires, with 94% of cluster scores above 0. It was suggested by the authors that the approach could potentially be generalized to other disease states and immunological phenotypes.

The CDR3 measures 15 amino acids from cysteine to phenylalanine. Only the CDR3 DNA is retained, 45 bases long and in frame from the first base. CDR1 and CDR2 are drawn from the germline V gene: SGHTA, FQGNSA. The junction carries 13 bases between V and J, which are trimmed by 1 base and 7 bases respectively. About this clone itself: Its binding antigen is unknown. Base qualities are not at hand, and no much larger clone is one base apart.

The protocol used for the library was the immunoSEQ multiplex PCR assay. The study's own analysis went as follows. A statistical classification framework was developed to diagnose cytomegalovirus status using the catalog of TCR beta chain sequences. In its TCRdb copy, this immuneACCESS table keeps in-frame sequences only and misses some clones. Where compared with another copy, unresolved V genes explain less than half of these, and the others have no known cause. The DNA was the basis for D and trimming; V, J and clone size are from that table. Across this sample there are some 170,000 clones, with 86% seen only once. The ten largest account for about 6% of the sample. Donors formed part of the validation cohort, which comprised over a hundred subjects and was distinct from the first cohort of 550 to 850 subjects.

The chain is assembled from TRBV7-2 and TRBJ1-4; 5 matching bases give a weak D call of TRBD1. Material for sequencing was PBMCs. The sequence came from a woman in her twenties or thirties in good health and CMV-seronegative. The encoded CDR3 is CASSLGVSGVEKLFF. The nucleotide sequence is TGTGCCAGCAGCTTAGGCGTTTCGGGGGTTGAAAAACTGTTTTTT.